This T cell receptor (beta chain) was identified in a study of T cell responses to AZD1222 COVID-19 vaccine. This CDR3 contains 16 residues. With 0 bases clipped from V and 4 bases from J, the junction kept 2 bases outside the gene matches. Germline CDR1 is MNHEY and CDR2 is SVGEGT. Data came from immunoSEQ multiplex PCR; TCRdb stores just in-frame clones and leaves some out. The sample includes approximately 46,000 clones, approximately 90% of them seen just once. The sample consisted of peripheral blood, taken 28 days after the second AZD1222 dose. This TCR came from an adult who received the AZD1222 COVID-19 vaccine. The genes are TRBV6-2 or TRBV6-3 and TRBJ2-6; 8 nucleotides align to TRBD1. The CDR3 DNA sequence: TGTGCCAGCAGTTACTCCAGGGGGCAAGGGGCCAACGTCCTGACTTTC. This encodes CASSYSRGQGANVLTF.